A single sample gave rise to the 9 T cell receptor beta chains below, sequenced in a study of T cells in Graves' hyperthyroidism and ophthalmopathy. Amplification of TCR beta CDR3 regions used RNA as the template. With the HTBI primer set, the TCR CDR3 went through a first round of RT-PCR. TCRdb analysed the multiplex PCR reads with MiXCR anew, one entry per CDR3 protein. The top ten clones hold around a sixth of a sample with around 520,000 distinct CDR3 sequences, approximately 14% of them seen once. Source material: blood. The receptors come from a woman under 30 with Graves' hyperthyroidism.

Many counts were recorded for this clonotype. V usage is TRBV27 and J usage is TRBJ1-2, with D possibly being TRBD1 (5 bases). CDR1 and CDR2 (germline): MNHEY, SMNVEV (reference sequence). With 10 bases removed from V and 2 bases from J, the gap between germline ends came to 17 bases. The CDR3 totals 14 residues. The CDR3 protein is CATLTPGRNYGYTF. CDR3 nucleotides: TGTGCCACCCTTACACCAGGGCGCAACTATGGCTACACCTTC.

This clonotype was seen many times. The rearrangement links TRBV2 to TRBJ2-3; D gene unclear. CDR1 and CDR2 (germline): SNHLY, FYNNEI. CDR3 length: 12 residues. Trimming took 2 bases from V and 3 from J, leaving 3 bases between them. CDR3 amino acids: CASSEMTDTQYF. The CDR3 coding sequence is TGTGCCAGCAGTGAAATGACAGATACGCAGTATTTT. Full variable domain (missing parts from reference TRBV2 and TRBJ2-3): EPEVTQTPSHQVTQMGQEVILRCVPISNHLYFYWYRQILGQKVEFLVSFYNNEISEKSEIFDDQFSVERPDGSNFTLKIRSTKLEDSAMYFCASSEMTDTQYFGPGTRLTVL.

The CDR3 reads CASSFSGGPLYEQFF. The CDR3 nucleotides are TGTGCCAGCAGCTTCTCGGGAGGGCCCCTCTACGAGCAGTTCTTC. J is TRBJ2-7 and V is TRBV5-4, with TRBD2 matching over 8 bases. The J call is uncertain, as TRBJ2-1 better fits the DNA end. Germline CDR1 SGHNT, CDR2 YYREEE (reference sequence). The CDR3 sequence is 15 residues long.

The chain recombines TRBV2 with TRBJ1-5; maybe TRBD1 (6 bases). Trimming pared 2 bases from V and 2 bases from J, leaving 10 bases between. The CDR3 has 15 amino acids. CDR1 is SNHLY, CDR2 FYNNEI, per germline. CDR3 region: CASSENQGRNQPQHF. DNA for the CDR3: TGTGCCAGCAGTGAAAATCAGGGGCGCAATCAGCCCCAGCATTTT.

At least ten counts were recorded for this clonotype. The chain links TRBV5-1 to TRBJ1-4, with 8 bases lining up with TRBD1. From germline, CDR1 is SGHRS and CDR2 YFSETQ. This CDR3 contains 14 residues. With V trimmed by 4 bases and J by 6 bases, 5 bases remained unmatched. The CDR3 nucleotides read TGCGCCAGCAGCGATGACAGGGGAGATGAAAAACTGTTTTTT. It encodes CASSDDRGDEKLFF. Combining the CDR3 with reference TRBV5-1 and TRBJ1-4 gives the whole variable domain KAGVTQTPRYLIKTRGQQVTLSCSPISGHRSVSWYQQTPGQGLQFLFEYFSETQRNKGNFPGRFSGRQFSNSRSEMNVSTLELGDSALYLCASSDDRGDEKLFFGSGTQLSVL.

In its sample, this clonotype was seen a few times. The chain is built from TRBV28 and TRBJ2-5; 9 bases match TRBD1. This CDR3 is built from 14 residues. The trim removed 5 bases at V and 5 bases at J, leaving 6 bases unmatched. The germline V gene encodes CDR1 MDHEN and CDR2 SYDVKM. The chain's CDR3 is CASSMDRGWETQYF. Written as DNA, the CDR3 is TGTGCCAGCAGTATGGACAGGGGCTGGGAGACCCAGTACTTC.

The table lists this clonotype with many counts. The chain combines TRBV29-1 with TRBJ1-1; no definite D call. The CDR3 runs 13 residues. The germline gives CDR1 SQVTM, CDR2 ANQGSEA. The DNA for the CDR3 is TGCACCCTAGGCGGGGAGGGGAACACTGAAGCTTTCTTT. Translating gives CTLGGEGNTEAFF.

This clonotype was observed at least ten times. The chain carries TRBV11-2 and TRBJ2-7; 7 bases agree with TRBD1. Germline lookup yields CDR1 SGHAT and CDR2 FQNNGV. The V segment lost 1 base and the J segment 5 bases; nucleotides outside the gene matches: 5. The CDR3 runs to 14 residues. The CDR3, as DNA: TGTGCCAGCAGCTTAGCAGGGGGTGGGCACGAGCAGTACGTC. It is translated as CASSLAGGGHEQYV.

This clonotype occurred many times. The chain carries TRBV3-1 and TRBJ2-1; 7 bases line up with TRBD2. Trimming cost V 3 bases and J 7 bases; bases outside gene matches: 12. Germline assignment: CDR1 LGHDT and CDR2 YNNKEL (reference sequence). This CDR3 is 16 amino acids long. The CDR3 DNA is TGTGCCAGCAGCCATGTGGGGACTACGCTTTTGAATGAGCAGTTCTTC. As protein: CASSHVGTTLLNEQFF.